These 11 T cell receptor beta chains share one sample of origin, sequenced in a study of control samples from healthy donors and cancer patients. Repertoires were generated with immunoSEQ multiplex PCR, while TCRdb's copy carries only in-frame clones and drops some. The table lists around 130,000 clones, around 87% of them singletons, with 9.5% to 13% in the top ten. The sample consisted of blood. These TCRs come from a man aged 30 to 39 in good health.

This chain joins TRBV18 and TRBJ1-6, with TRBD1 identical over 10 bases. With V trimmed by 8 bases and J by 7 bases, 14 bases remained unmatched. The CDR3 is 17 residues long. The germline gives CDR1 KGHSH, CDR2 LQKENI. The CDR3 DNA follows: TGTGCCAGCGCGGAGCTTCGGACAGGGGGAGGGAATTCACCCCTCCACTTT. Protein sequence: CASAELRTGGGNSPLHF. The entire variable domain, with the rest obtained from reference TRBV18 and TRBJ1-6, is as follows: NAGVMQNPRHLVRRRGQEARLRCSPMKGHSHVYWYRQLPEEGLKFMVYLQKENIIDESGMPKERFSAEFPKEGPSILRIQQVVRGDSAAYFCASAELRTGGGNSPLHFGNGTRLTVT.

The chain uses TRBV12-5 and TRBJ2-2; the D is unclear. V was trimmed by 5 bases and J by 1 base, leaving 14 bases between them. Germline V gives CDR1 LGHNT, CDR2 FRNRAP. The CDR3 has 16 amino acids. The CDR3 spells CASGPLGSKNTGELFF. CDR3 sequence (DNA): TGTGCTAGTGGTCCTCTAGGCAGTAAGAACACCGGGGAGCTGTTTTTT.

The J gene is TRBJ1-5, the V gene TRBV5-8; D ambiguous. The germline gives CDR1 SGHTS, CDR2 YDEGEE. CDR3 size: 12 residues. V gave up 2 bases and J gave up 5 bases, with 5 bases separating them. CDR3 residues: CASSFPDQPQHF. The CDR3 region has the DNA TGTGCCAGCAGCTTTCCAGATCAGCCCCAGCATTTT. The variable domain in full, completed from reference TRBV5-8 and TRBJ1-5, reads EAGVTQSPTHLIKTRGQQATLRCSPISGHTSVYWYQQALGLGLQFLLWYDEGEERNRGNFPPRFSGRQFPNYSSELNVNALELEDSALYLCASSFPDQPQHFGDGTRLSIL.

J is TRBJ1-2 and V is TRBV7-2; D remains unclear. The germline gives CDR1 SGHTA, CDR2 FQGNSA. The CDR3 contains 14 residues. Trimming removed 3 bases at V and 4 bases at J, with 12 bases between. This CDR3 is CASSFDGSAYGYTF. Here the CDR3 DNA reads TGTGCCAGCAGCTTCGACGGGAGCGCCTATGGCTACACCTTC.

The V and J genes are TRBV7-2 and TRBJ1-1; D ambiguous. CDR3 length: 14 amino acids. Germline assignment: CDR1 SGHTA and CDR2 FQGNSA. Trimming took 2 bases from V and 5 from J, leaving 12 bases between them. CDR3 nucleotide sequence: TGTGCCAGCAGCTTACAAAGCTACGGGACTGAAGCTTTCTTT. This encodes CASSLQSYGTEAFF. The entire variable domain, with the rest obtained from reference TRBV7-2 and TRBJ1-1, is as follows: GAGVSQSPSNKVTEKGKDVELRCDPISGHTALYWYRQSLGQGLEFLIYFQGNSAPDKSGLPSDRFSAERTGGSVSTLTIQRTQQEDSAVYLCASSLQSYGTEAFFGQGTRLTVV.

This clone was recorded a few times. V and J are TRBV18 and TRBJ1-4; D gene uncertain. CDR1 KGHSH and CDR2 LQKENI come from the germline V gene. Trimming left V 0 bases short and J 8 bases short, with 13 bases between. This CDR3 contains 15 residues. For the CDR3, the DNA is TGTGCCAGCTCACCACCACGAGGTGGAGGGGAAAAACTGTTTTTT. Protein sequence: CASSPPRGGGEKLFF.

This sequence joins TRBV30 and TRBJ1-5; TRBD1 aligns across 11 bases. CDR1 and CDR2 (germline): GTSNPN, SVGIG (reference sequence). The CDR3 length is 14 residues. V was pared by 3 bases and J by 4 bases, with 2 bases of the junction left unmatched. CDR3 residues: CAWRGQGGNQPQHF. The CDR3 DNA reads as TGTGCCTGGAGGGGACAGGGGGGGAATCAGCCCCAGCATTTT.

The V gene is TRBV29-1, the J gene TRBJ1-3; D unclear. CDR1 and CDR2 (germline): SQVTM, ANQGSEA. The CDR3 totals 11 residues. V gave up 3 bases and J gave up 2 bases, with 2 bases separating them. CDR3 protein: CSVDAGNTIYF. The CDR3 nucleotides are TGCAGCGTTGATGCTGGAAACACCATATATTTT.

This clone was counted a single time. The chain uses TRBV5-5 and TRBJ1-2, with a possible D match to TRBD1 (6 bases). Germline V CDR1 and CDR2: SGHKS, YYEKEE (reference sequence). This CDR3 has 15 residues. The germline V and J ends were trimmed by 0 bases and 3 bases, with 12 bases remaining between them. CDR3 sequence (DNA): TGTGCCAGCAGCTTGGGCCAGGGGATGGACTATGGCTACACCTTC. Protein: CASSLGQGMDYGYTF.

The chain couples TRBV10-3 to TRBJ2-2; D unclear. Trimming pared 6 bases from V and 2 bases from J, leaving 13 bases between. CDR3 length equals 15 residues. Germline V gene sequence: CDR1 ENHRY, CDR2 SYGVKD. The CDR3 loop is CAIREPTKNTGELFF. The CDR3 coding sequence is TGTGCCATCAGAGAACCGACAAAAAACACCGGGGAGCTGTTTTTT.

This chain links TRBV11-2 with TRBJ1-1; the D is unclear. Trimming removed 1 base at V and 5 bases at J, with 8 bases between. Per germline, CDR1 SGHAT and CDR2 FQNNGV. This CDR3 comprises 13 residues. The DNA of the CDR3 is TGTGCCAGCAGCTTAGTTGGGGATACTGAAGCTTTCTTT. It yields the protein CASSLVGDTEAFF.